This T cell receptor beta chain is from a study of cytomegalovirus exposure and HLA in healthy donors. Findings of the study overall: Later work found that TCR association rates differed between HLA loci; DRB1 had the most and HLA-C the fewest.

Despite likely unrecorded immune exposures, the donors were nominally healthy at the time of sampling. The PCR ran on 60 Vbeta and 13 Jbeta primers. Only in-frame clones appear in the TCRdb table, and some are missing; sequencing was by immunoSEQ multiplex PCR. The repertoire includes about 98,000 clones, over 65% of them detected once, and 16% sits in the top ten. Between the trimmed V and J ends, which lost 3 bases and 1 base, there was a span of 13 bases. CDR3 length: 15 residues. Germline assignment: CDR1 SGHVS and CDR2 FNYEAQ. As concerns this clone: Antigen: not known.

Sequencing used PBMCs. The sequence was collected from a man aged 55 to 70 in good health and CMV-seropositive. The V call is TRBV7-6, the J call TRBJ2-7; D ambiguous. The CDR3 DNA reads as TGTGCCAGCAGCTTTTCCGGGTCGGCGTCCTACGAGCAGTACTTC. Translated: CASSFSGSASYEQYF.